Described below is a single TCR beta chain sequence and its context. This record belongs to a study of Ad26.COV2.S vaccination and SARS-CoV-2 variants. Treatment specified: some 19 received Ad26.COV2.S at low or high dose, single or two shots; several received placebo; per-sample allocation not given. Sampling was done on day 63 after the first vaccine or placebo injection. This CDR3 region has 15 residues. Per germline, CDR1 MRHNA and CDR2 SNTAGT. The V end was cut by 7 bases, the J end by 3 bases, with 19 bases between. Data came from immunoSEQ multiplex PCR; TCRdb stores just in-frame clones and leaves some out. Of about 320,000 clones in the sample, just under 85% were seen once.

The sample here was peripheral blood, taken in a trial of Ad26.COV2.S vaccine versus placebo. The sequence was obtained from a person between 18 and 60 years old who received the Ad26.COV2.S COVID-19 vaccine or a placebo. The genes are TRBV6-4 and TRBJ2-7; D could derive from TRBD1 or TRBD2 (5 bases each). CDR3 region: CASTRRTWDDYEQYF. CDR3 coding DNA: TGTGCCAGCACCCGGCGTACATGGGACGACTACGAGCAGTACTTC.